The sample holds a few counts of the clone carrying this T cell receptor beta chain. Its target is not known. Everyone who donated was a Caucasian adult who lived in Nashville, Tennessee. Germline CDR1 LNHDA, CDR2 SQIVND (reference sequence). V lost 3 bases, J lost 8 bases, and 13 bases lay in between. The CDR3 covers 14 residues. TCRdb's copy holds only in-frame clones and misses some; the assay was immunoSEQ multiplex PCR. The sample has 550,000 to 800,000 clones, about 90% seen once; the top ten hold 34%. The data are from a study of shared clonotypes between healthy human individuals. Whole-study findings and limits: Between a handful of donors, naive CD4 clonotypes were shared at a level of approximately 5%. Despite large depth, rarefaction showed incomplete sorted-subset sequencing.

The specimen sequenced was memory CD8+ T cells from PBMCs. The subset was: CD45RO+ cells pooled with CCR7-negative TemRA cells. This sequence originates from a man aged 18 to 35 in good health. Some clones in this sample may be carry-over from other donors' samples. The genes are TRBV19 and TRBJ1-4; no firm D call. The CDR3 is CASSMLTESEKLFF. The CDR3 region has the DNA TGTGCCAGTAGTATGTTGACCGAATCCGAAAAACTGTTTTTT.